This T cell receptor (beta chain) was sequenced in a study of blood T cell repertoires in COVID-19. Libraries were prepared by immunoSEQ multiplex PCR; TCRdb keeps only in-frame clonotypes and omits some of them. This sample carries nearly 50,000 clones, more than 85% of them seen once, and the ten largest clones take less than 5.5%. Germline values: CDR1 LGHNT, CDR2 FRNRAP. CDR3 size: 12 residues. The V gene lost 0 bases and the J gene lost 6 bases, with 4 bases spanning the gap. The sample comprised peripheral blood. The clonotype originates from a man aged 35 to 55 with active COVID-19. J is TRBJ2-3 and V is TRBV12-5; D is uncertain. CDR3 residues: CASGLVGDTQYF. The DNA of the CDR3 is TGTGCTAGTGGTTTGGTCGGGGATACGCAGTATTTT.